The rows below give T cell receptor beta chains drawn from one sample of a study of Graves' ophthalmopathy and Graves' hyperthyroidism. TCRdb re-called the multiplex PCR reads with MiXCR, one entry per CDR3 protein. The sample includes around 170,000 distinct CDR3 sequences, around two fifths seen only once; the top ten take 4.5% to 6%. Source material: peripheral blood. The receptor source for this set is a middle-aged woman with Graves' ophthalmopathy. Each CDR3 is given with its conserved first and last residue. A D gene is named only where the DNA matches it firmly. Not every row has a clone size; where given, it reads once, few, many or a size class.

J gene | D gene | V gene | clone size | CDR3 protein | CDR3 DNA
TRBJ2-5 | - | TRBV20-1 | many | CSAIRDTETQYF | TGCAGTGCTATACGGGACACAGAGACCCAGTACTTC
TRBJ1-5 | - | TRBV6-1 | few | CASSEVERQPQHF | TGTGCCAGCAGTGAAGTGGAGCGTCAGCCCCAGCATTTT
TRBJ2-5 | - | TRBV2 | few | CASSEVIRETQYF | TGTGCCAGCAGTGAAGTAATCAGGGAGACCCAGTACTTC
TRBJ2-7 | - | TRBV6-1 | many | CASSEGPSYEQYF | TGTGCCAGCAGTGAAGGCCCTTCCTACGAGCAGTACTTC
TRBJ2-5 | - | TRBV7-2 | many | CASSLGNSETQYF | TGTGCCAGCAGCTTAGGAAACTCGGAGACCCAGTACTTC
TRBJ2-6 | - | TRBV20-1 | - | CSAHGQLPGANVLTF | TGCAGTGCTCATGGACAGCTCCCTGGGGCCAACGTCCTGACTTTC
TRBJ2-1 | - | TRBV7-8 | - | CASSFLGLINEQFF | TGTGCCAGCAGCTTTTTAGGGCTTATCAATGAGCAGTTCTTC
TRBJ2-2 | TRBD2 | TRBV5-1 | many | CASGSGGANTGELFF | TGCGCCAGCGGCAGCGGGGGGGCAAACACCGGGGAGCTGTTTTTT
TRBJ1-6 | - | TRBV10-3 | - | CAISESPGRDNSPLHF | TGTGCCATCAGTGAGTCGCCTGGACGAGATAATTCACCCCTCCACTTT
TRBJ2-7 | - | TRBV2 | many | CASSGDAYEQYF | TGTGCCAGCAGTGGGGACGCATACGAGCAGTACTTC
TRBJ2-4 | - | TRBV12-3/TRBV12-4 | many | CASSFQGNIQYF | TGTGCCAGCAGTTTTCAGGGGAACATTCAGTACTTC
TRBJ2-5 | - | TRBV28 | few | CASSPTGAETQYF | TGTGCCAGCAGTCCCACGGGGGCGGAGACCCAGTACTTC
TRBJ1-2 | - | TRBV15 | many | CATSRPLWPGGDYGYTF | TGTGCCACCAGCAGACCCCTCTGGCCGGGCGGCGACTATGGCTACACCTTC
TRBJ1-5 | TRBD1 | TRBV29-1 | many | CSVPGQYSNQPQHF | TGCAGCGTACCGGGACAGTATAGCAATCAGCCCCAGCATTTT
TRBJ2-6 | - | TRBV24-1 | many | CATSDGLRNSGANVLTF | TGTGCCACCAGTGATGGACTCAGGAACTCTGGGGCCAACGTCCTGACTTTC
TRBJ2-5 | TRBD2 | TRBV6-5 | once | CASSFLAGRVETQYF | TGTGCCAGCAGTTTCTTAGCGGGAAGGGTTGAGACCCAGTACTTC
TRBJ2-2 | TRBD2 | TRBV6-2/TRBV6-3 | - | CASRAPGLAGAITGELFF | TGTGCCAGCAGGGCCCCGGGACTAGCGGGAGCTATTACCGGGGAGCTGTTTTTT
TRBJ2-7 | TRBD1 | TRBV4-1 | - | CASSQIGTGAYEQYF | TGCGCCAGCAGCCAAATCGGGACAGGGGCCTACGAGCAGTACTTC
TRBJ2-2 | TRBD1 | TRBV28 | many | CASSLGTVETGELFF | TGTGCCAGCAGTCTCGGGACAGTCGAAACCGGGGAGCTGTTTTTT
TRBJ1-1 | TRBD1 | TRBV19 | many | CASSMTGLNTEAFF | TGTGCCAGTAGTATGACAGGGTTGAACACTGAAGCTTTCTTT
TRBJ1-1 | - | TRBV19 | many | CASRGGHMNTEAFF | TGTGCCAGTAGAGGGGGGCACATGAACACTGAAGCTTTCTTT
TRBJ2-7 | TRBD1 | TRBV30 | many | CAWSRDSAYEQYF | TGTGCCTGGAGTAGGGACAGCGCCTACGAGCAGTACTTC
TRBJ1-1 | - | TRBV28 | many | CASSSSMNTEAFF | TGTGCCAGCAGTTCCAGTATGAACACTGAAGCTTTCTTT
TRBJ2-5 | TRBD2 | TRBV3-1 | many | CASSQGTSVRTQYF | TGTGCCAGCAGCCAAGGGACTAGCGTTCGGACCCAGTACTTC
TRBJ1-1 | - | TRBV7-2 | many | CASSLGHAEAFF | TGTGCCAGCAGCTTAGGCCACGCTGAAGCTTTCTTT
TRBJ2-7 | TRBD2 | TRBV7-2 | many | CASSLGLAEYYEQYF | TGTGCCAGCAGCCTCGGACTAGCGGAGTACTACGAGCAGTACTTC
TRBJ2-5 | - | TRBV2 | - | CASSAGLKETQYF | TGTGCCAGCAGTGCCGGGTTAAAGGAGACCCAGTACTTC
TRBJ2-6 | - | TRBV14 | many | CASSQDQHWTGANVLTF | TGTGCCAGCAGCCAAGACCAGCATTGGACCGGGGCCAACGTCCTGACTTTC
TRBJ2-7 | - | TRBV5-1 | - | CASSLGPASYEQYF | TGCGCCAGCAGCTTGGGGCCCGCAAGCTACGAGCAGTACTTC
TRBJ1-1 | - | TRBV12-3/TRBV12-4 | - | CASSLYGAVNTEAFF | TGTGCCAGCAGTTTATACGGAGCGGTGAACACTGAAGCTTTCTTT
TRBJ1-5 | TRBD1 | TRBV6-4 | many | CASREEADRVDQPQHF | TGTGCCAGCAGGGAAGAGGCCGACAGGGTAGATCAGCCCCAGCATTTT
TRBJ1-1 | - | TRBV7-2 | few | CASGVQPNTEAFF | TGTGCCAGCGGTGTACAGCCGAACACTGAAGCTTTCTTT
TRBJ1-5 | - | TRBV28 | many | CASSLRQVGQPQHF | TGTGCCAGCAGTCTTCGACAGGTAGGGCAGCCCCAGCATTTT
TRBJ1-3 | - | TRBV7-9 | many | CASKKDGFSGNTIYF | TGTGCCAGCAAAAAGGACGGATTCTCTGGAAACACCATATATTTT
TRBJ1-2 | - | TRBV19 | - | CASSTLQGPYGYTF | TGTGCCAGTAGTACCCTCCAGGGGCCCTATGGCTACACCTTC
TRBJ2-5 | TRBD2 | TRBV6-5 | many | CASSYSGGLAGGGETQYF | TGTGCCAGCAGTTACTCGGGGGGACTAGCGGGAGGAGGGGAGACCCAGTACTTC
TRBJ2-5 | TRBD2 | TRBV20-1 | many | CSAGTSGRWETQYF | TGCAGTGCTGGGACTAGCGGGAGATGGGAGACCCAGTACTTC
TRBJ2-7 | TRBD2 | TRBV27 | many | CASRTTGTSHYEQYF | TGTGCCAGCAGAACAACCGGGACTAGCCATTACGAGCAGTACTTC
TRBJ2-7 | TRBD1 | TRBV10-2 | - | CASSERGQGSYEQYF | TGCGCCAGCAGTGAACGTGGACAGGGGTCCTACGAGCAGTACTTC
TRBJ1-1 | - | TRBV7-8 | many | CASIPPRGTEAFF | TGTGCCAGCATCCCTCCGAGGGGCACTGAAGCTTTCTTT
TRBJ2-2 | - | TRBV20-1 | - | CSARDRGFGGELFF | TGCAGTGCTAGAGACAGGGGCTTTGGCGGGGAGCTGTTTTTT
TRBJ2-5 | - | TRBV12-3/TRBV12-4 | - | CASSLAQEGTQYF | TGTGCCAGCAGTTTAGCCCAGGAAGGGACCCAGTACTTC
TRBJ1-1 | TRBD1 | TRBV19 | many | CASEGQGRTEAFF | TGTGCCAGCGAAGGACAGGGGAGGACTGAAGCTTTCTTT
TRBJ2-5 | TRBD1 | TRBV28 | many | CASRAQGDEETQYF | TGTGCCAGCAGAGCACAGGGGGATGAGGAGACCCAGTACTTC
TRBJ1-2 | - | TRBV27 | many | CASSLIHWQGRNYGYTF | TGTGCCAGCAGTTTGATCCACTGGCAGGGCCGTAACTATGGCTACACCTTC
TRBJ1-5 | TRBD1 | TRBV12-3/TRBV12-4 | - | CASSEPGQGAGNQPQHF | TGTGCCAGCAGCGAACCGGGACAGGGGGCTGGAAATCAGCCCCAGCATTTT
TRBJ2-2 | - | TRBV2 | - | CASSSLGELFF | TGTGCCAGCAGTTCCCTGGGGGAGCTGTTTTTT
TRBJ2-7 | - | TRBV12-3/TRBV12-4 | - | CASSFRPGTYEQYF | TGTGCCAGCAGTTTTCGACCAGGAACCTACGAGCAGTACTTC
TRBJ1-1 | - | TRBV2 | many | CASKGTGRNTEAFF | TGTGCCAGTAAAGGCACAGGGCGAAACACTGAAGCTTTCTTT
TRBJ2-7 | - | TRBV7-2 | few | CASRRGQTYEQYF | TGTGCCAGCAGGAGGGGCCAGACCTACGAGCAGTACTTC
TRBJ1-2 | - | TRBV25-1 | many | CASSGGTQYGYTF | TGTGCCAGCAGTGGCGGGACTCAGTATGGCTACACCTTC
TRBJ2-7 | - | TRBV2 | - | CASRWGSYEQYF | TGTGCCAGTCGCTGGGGGAGCTACGAGCAGTACTTC
TRBJ1-2 | - | TRBV12-3/TRBV12-4 | many | CASRRGSSGYTF | TGTGCCAGCAGACGGGGGAGTAGTGGCTACACCTTC
TRBJ1-3 | TRBD1 | TRBV3-1 | many | CASSQAGQGDSGNTIYF | TGTGCCAGCAGCCAAGCCGGACAGGGGGACTCTGGAAACACCATATATTTT
TRBJ1-1 | - | TRBV6-2/TRBV6-3 | few | CASSSRVRQFEAFF | TGTGCCAGCAGTTCCAGGGTGCGGCAGTTTGAAGCTTTCTTT
TRBJ2-4 | - | TRBV7-2 | - | CASSSRALAKNIQYF | TGTGCCAGCAGCTCCAGAGCCCTAGCCAAAAACATTCAGTACTTC
TRBJ2-7 | TRBD1 | TRBV7-9 | many | CASSSPTGYEQYF | TGTGCCAGCAGCTCACCGACAGGGTACGAGCAGTACTTC
TRBJ1-2 | - | TRBV28 | - | CASSLALRGYTF | TGTGCCAGCAGTTTAGCTCTCCGTGGCTACACCTTC
TRBJ2-5 | TRBD2 | TRBV11-2 | - | CASSLGGLSGGVETQYF | TGTGCCAGCAGCTTAGGGGGACTAAGCGGGGGGGTCGAGACCCAGTACTTC